This TCR beta chain was captured in a study of PD-L1 blockade in urothelial cancer. Study overall: The analyses of blood took place 3 weeks (second dose) and 6 weeks after treatment start.

TCRdb's table, derived via immunoSEQ multiplex PCR, lists solely in-frame clones and lacks some. The sample yields about 76,000 clones, less than 90% seen once. V lost 6 bases to trimming and J lost 0 bases; unmatched junction nucleotides: 9. CDR3 length: 16 residues. Germline V gene data show CDR1 as LNHDA and CDR2 as SQIVND (reference sequence). The rearrangement uses TRBV19 and TRBJ1-1; TRBD1 matches 8 bases. This TCR derives from a man aged 65 to 79 with urothelial cancer. The sequences come from PBMCs, collected around atezolizumab (anti-PD-L1) treatment. CDR3 region: CASRNRQGRVNTEAFF. In DNA, the CDR3 is TGTGCCAGTAGAAATCGACAGGGGAGGGTGAACACTGAAGCTTTCTTT.